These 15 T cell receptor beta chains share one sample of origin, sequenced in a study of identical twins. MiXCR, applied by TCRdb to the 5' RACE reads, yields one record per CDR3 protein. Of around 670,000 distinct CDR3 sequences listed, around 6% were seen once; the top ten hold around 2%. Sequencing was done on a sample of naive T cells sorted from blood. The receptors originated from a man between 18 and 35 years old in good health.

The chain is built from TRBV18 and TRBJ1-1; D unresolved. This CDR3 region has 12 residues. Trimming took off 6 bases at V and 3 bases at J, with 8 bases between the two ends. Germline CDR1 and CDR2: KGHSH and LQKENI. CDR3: CASSSADTEAFF. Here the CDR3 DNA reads TGTGCCAGCTCTTCCGCGGACACTGAAGCTTTCTTT.

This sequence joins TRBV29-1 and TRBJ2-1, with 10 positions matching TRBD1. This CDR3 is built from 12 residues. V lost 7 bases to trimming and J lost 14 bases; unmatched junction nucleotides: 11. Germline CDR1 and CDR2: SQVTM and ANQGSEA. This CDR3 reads CSASGPTGGKFF. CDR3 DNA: TGCAGCGCGTCGGGCCCGACAGGGGGCAAGTTCTTC.

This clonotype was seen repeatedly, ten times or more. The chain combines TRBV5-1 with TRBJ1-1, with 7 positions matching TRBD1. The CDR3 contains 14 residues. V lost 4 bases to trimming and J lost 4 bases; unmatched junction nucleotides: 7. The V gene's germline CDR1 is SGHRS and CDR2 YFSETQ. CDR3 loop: CASSPTDRATEAFF. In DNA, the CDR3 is TGCGCCAGCAGCCCGACAGACAGGGCCACTGAAGCTTTCTTT. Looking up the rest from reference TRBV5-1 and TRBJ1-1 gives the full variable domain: KAGVTQTPRYLIKTRGQQVTLSCSPISGHRSVSWYQQTPGQGLQFLFEYFSETQRNKGNFPGRFSGRQFSNSRSEMNVSTLELGDSALYLCASSPTDRATEAFFGQGTRLTVV.

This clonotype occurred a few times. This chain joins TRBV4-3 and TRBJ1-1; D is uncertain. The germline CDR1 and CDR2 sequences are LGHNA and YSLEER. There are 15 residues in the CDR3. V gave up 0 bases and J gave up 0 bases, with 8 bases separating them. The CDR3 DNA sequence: TGCGCCAGCAGCCAAGATGAGAGCCTGAACACTGAAGCTTTCTTT. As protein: CASSQDESLNTEAFF.

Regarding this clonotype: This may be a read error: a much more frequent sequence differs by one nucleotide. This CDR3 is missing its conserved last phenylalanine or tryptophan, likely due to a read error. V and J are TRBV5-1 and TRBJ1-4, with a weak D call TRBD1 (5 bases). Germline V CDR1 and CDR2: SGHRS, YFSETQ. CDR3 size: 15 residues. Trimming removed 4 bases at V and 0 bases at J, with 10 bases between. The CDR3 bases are TGCGCCAGCAGCCCGACAGACGCAACTAATGAAAAACTGTTTTCT. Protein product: CASSPTDATNEKLFS.

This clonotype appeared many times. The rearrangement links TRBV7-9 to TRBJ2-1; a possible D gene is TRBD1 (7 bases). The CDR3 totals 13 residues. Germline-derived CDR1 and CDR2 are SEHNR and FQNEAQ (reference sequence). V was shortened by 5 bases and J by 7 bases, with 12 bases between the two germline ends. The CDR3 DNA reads TGTGCCAGCAGCGCAGGGGGAGGTAATGAGCAGTTCTTC. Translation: CASSAGGGNEQFF.

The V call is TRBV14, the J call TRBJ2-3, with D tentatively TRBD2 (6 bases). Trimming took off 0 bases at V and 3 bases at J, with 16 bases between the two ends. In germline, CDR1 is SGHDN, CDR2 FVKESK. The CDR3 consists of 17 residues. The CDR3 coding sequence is TGTGCCAGCAGCCAAGATGGGGGGATCCAGTGGACAGATACGCAGTATTTT. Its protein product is CASSQDGGIQWTDTQYF. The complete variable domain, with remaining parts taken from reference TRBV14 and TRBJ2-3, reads EAGVTQFPSHSVIEKGQTVTLRCDPISGHDNLYWYRRVMGKEIKFLLHFVKESKQDESGMPNNRFLAERTGGTYSTLKVQPAELEDSGVYFCASSQDGGIQWTDTQYFGPGTRLTVL.

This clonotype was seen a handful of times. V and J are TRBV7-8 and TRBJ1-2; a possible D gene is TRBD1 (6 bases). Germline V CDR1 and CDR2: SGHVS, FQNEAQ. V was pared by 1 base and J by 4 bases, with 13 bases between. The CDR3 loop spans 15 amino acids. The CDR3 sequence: CASSLEGTHPYGYTF. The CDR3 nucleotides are TGTGCCAGCAGCTTAGAGGGGACACATCCCTATGGCTACACCTTC.

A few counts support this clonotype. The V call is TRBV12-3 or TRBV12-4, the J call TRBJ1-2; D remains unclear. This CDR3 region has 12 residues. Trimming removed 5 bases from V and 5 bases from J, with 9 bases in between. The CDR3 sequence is CASSTSRYGYTF. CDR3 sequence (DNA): TGTGCCAGCAGTACATCGCGTTATGGCTACACCTTC.

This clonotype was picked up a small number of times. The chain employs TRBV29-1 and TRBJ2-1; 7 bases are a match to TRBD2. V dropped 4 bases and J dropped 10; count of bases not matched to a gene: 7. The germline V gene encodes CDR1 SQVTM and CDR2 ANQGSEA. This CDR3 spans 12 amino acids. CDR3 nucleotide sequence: TGCAGCGTTGGAGGACTAGTTGTCGAGCAGTTCTTC. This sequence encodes CSVGGLVVEQFF.

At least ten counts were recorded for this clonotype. CDR3 protein: CASSLVGGAGSGAARYNEQFF. CDR3 in DNA: TGTGCCAGCAGCTTAGTAGGGGGGGCCGGTAGCGGAGCTGCTCGGTACAATGAGCAGTTCTTC. The rearrangement joins TRBV11-2 to TRBJ2-1; tentative D call: TRBD2 (7 bases). Germline V lookup: CDR1 SGHAT, CDR2 FQNNGV. Trimming removed 1 base from V and 4 bases from J, with 29 bases in between. The CDR3 runs to 21 residues.

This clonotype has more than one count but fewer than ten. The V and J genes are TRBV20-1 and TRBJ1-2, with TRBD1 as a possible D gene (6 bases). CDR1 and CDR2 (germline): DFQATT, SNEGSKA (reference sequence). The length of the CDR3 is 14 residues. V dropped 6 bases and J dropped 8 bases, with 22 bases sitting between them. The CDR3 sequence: CSADPGTKLYGYTF. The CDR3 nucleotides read TGCAGTGCGGATCCCGGGACAAAACTTTACGGCTACACCTTC.

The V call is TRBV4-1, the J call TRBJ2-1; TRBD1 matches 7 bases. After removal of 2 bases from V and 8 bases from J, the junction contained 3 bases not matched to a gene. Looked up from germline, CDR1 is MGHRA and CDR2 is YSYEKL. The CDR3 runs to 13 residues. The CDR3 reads CASSQTGADEQFF. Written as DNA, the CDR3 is TGCGCCAGCAGCCAAACAGGGGCGGATGAGCAGTTCTTC.

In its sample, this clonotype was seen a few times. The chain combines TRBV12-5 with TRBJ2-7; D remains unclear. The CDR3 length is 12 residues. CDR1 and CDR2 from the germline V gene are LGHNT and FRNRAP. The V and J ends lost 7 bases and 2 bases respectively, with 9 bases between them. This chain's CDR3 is CASAPGPYEQYV. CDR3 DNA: TGTGCTAGTGCCCCAGGACCCTACGAGCAGTACGTC.

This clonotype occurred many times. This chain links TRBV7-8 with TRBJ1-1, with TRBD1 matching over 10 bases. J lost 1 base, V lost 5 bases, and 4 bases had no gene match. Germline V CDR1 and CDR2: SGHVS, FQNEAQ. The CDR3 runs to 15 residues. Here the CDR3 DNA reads TGTGCCAGCAGCATAGGGACAGGGGCGAACACTGAAGCTTTCTTT. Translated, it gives CASSIGTGANTEAFF.